This entry describes one TCR beta chain. Its matching antigen is unknown. The CDR3 covers 15 residues. The V gene end was trimmed by 0 bases and the J gene end by 4 bases; junction bases not matched to a gene: 4. Per the germline V gene, CDR1 is SGHKS and CDR2 is YYEKEE (reference sequence). The source of the sample is a study of siplizumab effects on memory and regulatory T cells. Study-level results: Alloreactive sequences traceable to unstimulated CD4+ memory cells were significantly reduced by siplizumab. Naive T cells were seen as more diverse than memory cells and as major alloresponse contributors. Naive versus memory phenotype went unassigned for roughly 75-97% of proliferating CD4+ or CD8+ clones. Mean Treg-derived proportions of mappable alloreactive CD4+ clones were around 70% for siplizumab and 25% to 30% for controls.

Measured with immunoSEQ multiplex PCR; TCRdb has only the in-frame clones, and not every one. The data contain about 100,000 clones, 92% of them singletons. The sample consisted of non-Treg CD4+ T cells sorted from blood. The chain carries TRBV5-5 and TRBJ1-5; 7 bases align to TRBD1. This TCR was sampled from a human donor in good health. For the CDR3, the DNA is TGTGCCAGCAGCTTGGCAGGGGGGCATAATCAGCCCCAGCATTTT. It is translated as CASSLAGGHNQPQHF. Full variable domain (remainder filled in from reference TRBV5-5 and TRBJ1-5): DAGVTQSPTHLIKTRGQQVTLRCSPISGHKSVSWYQQVLGQGPQFIFQYYEKEERGRGNFPDRFSARQFPNYSSELNVNALLLGDSALYLCASSLAGGHNQPQHFGDGTRLSIL.